Presented here are 14 T cell receptor beta chains from one specimen sequenced in a study of beta chain features in type 1 diabetes. Study-wide results and limits: The study found moderately but significantly shorter TCRB CDR3s in all four CD4+ subsets of Type 1 diabetes patients.

These receptors lack a known antigen. Since all of the isolated RNA was reverse transcribed, expressed TCRB transcripts were what got sequenced. Assay: immunoSEQ multiplex PCR; the TCRdb copy retains only in-frame clones and omits some. Found here are 250,000 or so clones, around 13% of them singletons; the top ten hold about 0.019%. Material for sequencing was naive CD4+ T cells from blood. Every receptor here comes from a young man with type 1 diabetes.

This clone was found a few times. The chain employs TRBV7-6 and TRBJ1-4, with 7 bases that match TRBD1. V trimming: 5 bases; J trimming: 4 bases; junction bases outside the gene matches: 7. The CDR3 extends over 15 amino acids. Germline V gives CDR1 SGHVS, CDR2 FNYEAQ. This CDR3 is CASSPYRGGNEKLFF. The CDR3 DNA is TGTGCCAGCAGCCCATACAGGGGTGGTAATGAAAAACTGTTTTTT.

This clone was counted a few times. The genes are TRBV5-1 and TRBJ1-5, with 9 bases identical to TRBD1. V lost 4 bases to trimming and J lost 7 bases; unmatched junction nucleotides: 9. CDR3 size: 15 residues. Germline V lookup: CDR1 SGHRS, CDR2 YFSETQ. The CDR3 nucleotides read TGCGCCAGCAGCCCGGGACAGGGAATGGGACAGCCCCAGCATTTT. Translation: CASSPGQGMGQPQHF.

V and J are TRBV30 and TRBJ1-1; D call uncertain. Per germline, CDR1 GTSNPN and CDR2 SVGIG (reference sequence). Trimming stripped 3 bases from V and 1 base from J, with 12 bases between. The CDR3 is 14 amino acids. This CDR3 reads CAWSVGHGNTEAFF. CDR3 nucleotides: TGTGCCTGGAGCGTTGGGCACGGGAACACTGAAGCTTTCTTT.

This clone showed up just a few times. This chain joins TRBV7-9 and TRBJ2-2, with 7 bases matching TRBD1. Germline CDR1 is SEHNR and CDR2 is FQNEAQ (reference sequence). J gave up 2 bases and V 4 bases, and 4 bases lay outside the gene matches. The CDR3 loop spans 15 amino acids. The CDR3 coding sequence is TGTGCCAGCAGCTACCGGGACAGAAACACCGGGGAGCTGTTTTTT. This gives the protein CASSYRDRNTGELFF.

At least ten counts were recorded for this clone. The chain recombines TRBV29-1 with TRBJ2-6; 8 positions agree with TRBD2. Germline CDR1 SQVTM, CDR2 ANQGSEA. The CDR3 runs to 17 residues. V gave up 4 bases and J gave up 0 bases; unmatched junction bases: 8. The CDR3 protein is CSVVGGGPTSGANVLTF. CDR3 DNA sequence: TGCAGCGTTGTTGGCGGGGGGCCTACCTCTGGGGCCAACGTCCTGACTTTC.

This clone was observed a few times. V and J are TRBV2 and TRBJ2-1; 9 nucleotides match TRBD2. The trim removed 4 bases at V and 14 bases at J, leaving 9 bases unmatched. Germline CDR1 is SNHLY and CDR2 is FYNNEI. The CDR3 has 13 residues. The CDR3 spells CASSGAIAGAKFF. CDR3 DNA: TGTGCCAGCAGTGGGGCGATAGCGGGAGCAAAGTTCTTC.

This clone showed up just a few times. At one of its ends the junction is not consistent with the germline gene, which may arise from a read error. The rearrangement joins TRBV4-1 to TRBJ2-5; 11 positions match TRBD1. This CDR3 contains 16 residues. Germline CDR1 MGHRA, CDR2 YSYEKL. This CDR3 reads CASSQSGTGGQKTQYF. As DNA, the CDR3 is TGTGCCAGCAGCCAATCCGGGACAGGGGGTCAGAAGACCCAGTACTTC.

The rearrangement uses TRBV4-1 and TRBJ2-1; TRBD2 matches at 9 bases. Looked up from germline, CDR1 is MGHRA and CDR2 is YSYEKL. The J segment lost 8 bases and the V segment lost 4 bases, leaving 9 bases of the junction unmatched. CDR3 length equals 15 residues. This CDR3 reads CASSPRQGLAHEQFF. The CDR3 coding sequence is TGCGCCAGCAGCCCGCGACAGGGACTAGCCCATGAGCAGTTCTTC.

The J gene is TRBJ1-3, the V gene TRBV15; D gene uncertain. This CDR3 contains 16 residues. CDR1 is LNHNV, CDR2 YYDKDF, per germline (reference sequence). V was trimmed by 3 bases and J by 0 bases, leaving 12 bases between them. The CDR3 protein is CATSSRWEISGNTIYF. The CDR3 region has the DNA TGTGCCACCAGCAGTCGGTGGGAGATCTCTGGAAACACCATATATTTT.

J is TRBJ1-1 and V is TRBV11-2; D is perhaps TRBD1 (6 bases). The CDR3 is 14 residues long. The germline V gene encodes CDR1 SGHAT and CDR2 FQNNGV. Trimming took off 5 bases at V and 6 bases at J, with 16 bases between the two ends. CDR3 region: CASSPQTGTAEAFF. The DNA for the CDR3 is TGTGCCAGCAGCCCCCAAACAGGGACCGCTGAAGCTTTCTTT.

In its sample, this clone was seen a few times. CDR3 residues: CASSLEASGRSEETQYF. Here the CDR3 DNA reads TGCGCCAGCAGCTTGGAAGCTAGCGGGAGGTCTGAAGAGACCCAGTACTTC. The chain couples TRBV5-1 to TRBJ2-5, with TRBD2 matching over 11 bases. J gave up 3 bases and V 0 bases, and 7 bases lay outside the gene matches. The CDR3 totals 17 residues. Looked up from germline, CDR1 is SGHRS and CDR2 is YFSETQ.

The chain is built from TRBV10-3 and TRBJ2-3, with 10 bases matching TRBD1. CDR3 length: 13 amino acids. The germline V gene has CDR1 ENHRY and CDR2 SYGVKD. The V segment lost 6 bases and the J segment 3 bases; nucleotides outside the gene matches: 0. The CDR3 loop reads CAIRGQGTDTQYF. For the CDR3, the DNA is TGTGCCATCAGGGGACAGGGGACAGATACGCAGTATTTT.

This clone was counted a few times. CDR3 loop: CASSLEETTGELFF. In DNA form, the CDR3 reads TGTGCCAGCAGCTTGGAGGAGACCACCGGGGAGCTGTTTTTT. The chain recombines TRBV5-4 with TRBJ2-2; no definite D call. This CDR3 has 14 residues. Trimming removed 0 bases at V and 4 bases at J, with 7 bases between. Germline V gives CDR1 SGHNT, CDR2 YYREEE (reference sequence).

The chain employs TRBV7-9 and TRBJ1-6; D not resolved. Germline V CDR1 and CDR2: SEHNR, FQNEAQ (reference sequence). CDR3 length equals 13 residues. The V and J ends lost 5 bases and 8 bases respectively, with 10 bases between them. The DNA for the CDR3 is TGTGCCAGCAGCCCCGGGGTGGATTCACCCCTCCACTTT. Protein sequence: CASSPGVDSPLHF.